Detailed here is one T cell receptor beta chain. Its specificity is unknown. Buffy coats from healthy blood donors served as controls. The data were obtained in a study of STAT5B mutations in CD4+ large granular lymphocyte leukemia. Overall study results and limits: Over 20% of private leukemic clonotypes occurred rarely in other patients' non-leukemic repertoires. 8/27 top patient clones versus 2/35 control clones were TRBV06-family. Patient CD4-sorted repertoires stayed more clonal than healthy ones after leukemic-clone removal.

V shed 11 bases, J shed 4 bases, and the junction held 17 bases outside the gene matches. The CDR3 length is 17 residues. The V gene's germline CDR1 is MDHEN and CDR2 SYDVKM. The repertoire was sequenced with immunoSEQ multiplex PCR; TCRdb's copy has only in-frame clones and lacks some. The data contain tens of thousands of clones, about 80% of them singletons. The chain employs TRBV28 and TRBJ2-3; 11 nucleotides line up with TRBD2. This TCR was sampled from a human donor in good health. Source material: CD4+ T cells from blood buffy coats. DNA of the CDR3: TGTGCCGGGCGTAGCGGGAGGGCCCTCGGGGCGCCAGATACGCAGTATTTT. Protein sequence: CAGRSGRALGAPDTQYF.